This TCR beta chain was profiled in a study of STAT5B mutations in CD4+ large granular lymphocyte leukemia. Study at large: Among healthy donors, a particular HLA allele went with more CDR3 'QG' motifs.

Study conclusions and caveats: TRBV06-family usage was enriched in top patient clones (8/27) versus controls (2/35). CD4-sorted patient repertoires seemed more clonal than healthy CD4+ repertoires.

The method was immunoSEQ multiplex PCR; TCRdb's version includes in-frame clones alone and lacks a portion of them. The profile shows some 40,000 clones, 85% of them singletons. The germline V gene has CDR1 MGHDK and CDR2 SYGVNS. There are 17 residues in the CDR3. Trimming took 6 bases from V and 8 from J; bases not matched to a gene: 18. Details on this clone: Its antigen is still unknown.

The V call is TRBV25-1, the J call TRBJ1-1, with 10 bases identical to TRBD1. The receptor's source is a human donor in good health. Source material: CD4+ T cells from blood buffy coats. CDR3 loop: CASSAPGTGAGDKEAFF. The CDR3 nucleotides read TGTGCCAGCAGCGCCCCCGGGACAGGGGCAGGGGACAAGGAAGCTTTCTTT.